This T cell receptor (beta chain) appears in the sequencing data of a study of blood T cell repertoires in COVID-19. CDR3 length: 13 residues. Trimming took 1 base from V and 5 from J, leaving 9 bases between them. Libraries were prepared by immunoSEQ multiplex PCR; TCRdb keeps only in-frame clonotypes and omits some of them. Counted here are some 55,000 clones, roughly 77% occurring once; the ten biggest clones make up roughly 45%. This receptor was identified in a man between 65 and 85 years old with active or convalescent COVID-19. V is TRBV12-3 or TRBV12-4 and J is TRBJ2-7; tentatively, D is TRBD1 (6 bases). Input material: peripheral blood. CDR3 sequence: CASSLGTANEQYF. The CDR3 region has the DNA TGTGCCAGCAGTTTAGGGACAGCTAACGAGCAGTACTTC.